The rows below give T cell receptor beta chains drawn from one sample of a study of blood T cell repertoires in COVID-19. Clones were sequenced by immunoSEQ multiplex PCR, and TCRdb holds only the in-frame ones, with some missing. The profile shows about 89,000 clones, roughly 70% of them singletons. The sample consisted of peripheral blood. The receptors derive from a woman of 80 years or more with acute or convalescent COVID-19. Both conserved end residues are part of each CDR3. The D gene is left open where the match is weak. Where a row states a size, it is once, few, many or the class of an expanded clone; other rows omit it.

CDR3 DNA: TGTGCCAGCAGCCCCCTGATCCGGAAAAACTATTACACAGATACGCAGTATTTT
CDR3 protein: CASSPLIRKNYYTDTQYF
D gene: -
V gene: TRBV28
J gene: TRBJ2-3
clone size: -

CDR3 DNA: TGTGCCAGCAGTTTATCGGGACAGTATAATTCACCCCTCCACTTT
CDR3 protein: CASSLSGQYNSPLHF
D gene: TRBD1
V gene: TRBV27
J gene: TRBJ1-6
clone size: -

CDR3 DNA: TGTGCCAGCAGCTGGGGACTAGCCCCCTACAATGAGCAGTTCTTC
CDR3 protein: CASSWGLAPYNEQFF
D gene: TRBD2
V gene: TRBV6-5
J gene: TRBJ2-1
clone size: -

CDR3 DNA: TGTGCCAGCAGGTGGCAGGTTGACTATGGCTACACCTTC
CDR3 protein: CASRWQVDYGYTF
D gene: -
V gene: TRBV28
J gene: TRBJ1-2
clone size: -

CDR3 DNA: TGTGCCAGCAGCTTGGGAGACTATGGCTACACCTTC
CDR3 protein: CASSLGDYGYTF
D gene: -
V gene: TRBV6-2/TRBV6-3
J gene: TRBJ1-2
clone size: -

CDR3 DNA: TGTGCCAGTAGTATTGATTCTGGGCAGACCCAGTACTTC
CDR3 protein: CASSIDSGQTQYF
D gene: -
V gene: TRBV19
J gene: TRBJ2-5
clone size: -

CDR3 DNA: TGTGCCAGCAGCGTACTCCTGACAGATACGCAGTATTTT
CDR3 protein: CASSVLLTDTQYF
D gene: -
V gene: TRBV9
J gene: TRBJ2-3
clone size: few

CDR3 DNA: TGTGCCAGTGAGCGGGGGGGCCTCGCAGATACGCAGTATTTT
CDR3 protein: CASERGGLADTQYF
D gene: TRBD2
V gene: TRBV28
J gene: TRBJ2-3
clone size: few

CDR3 DNA: TGTGCCAGCATCCTTCGGGACAGGAGAATAAATAATTCACCCCTCCACTTT
CDR3 protein: CASILRDRRINNSPLHF
D gene: TRBD1
V gene: TRBV2
J gene: TRBJ1-6
clone size: -

CDR3 DNA: TGTGCCTGGAGCGAAGGCCAGGGCTCCTACGAGCAGTACTTC
CDR3 protein: CAWSEGQGSYEQYF
D gene: -
V gene: TRBV30
J gene: TRBJ2-7
clone size: -